This T cell receptor beta chain was captured by sequencing in a study of cytotoxic CD8 clonotypes in ibrutinib-treated CLL. V dropped 5 bases and J dropped 4 bases, with 11 bases sitting between them. The CDR3 length is 13 residues. CDR1 and CDR2 (germline): GTSNPN, SVGIG (reference sequence). Target depth was 1 in 200,000 to 1 in 1 million T cells, about 10x per clonotype. The protocol was immunoSEQ multiplex PCR, while the TCRdb copy is restricted to in-frame clones and leaves out a portion. The sample lists 25,000 to 30,000 clones; approximately 68% were seen once. V and J are TRBV30 and TRBJ2-2; D may be TRBD2 (6 bases). The material was PBMCs, obtained after 24 months of ibrutinib treatment. The clonotype originates from a human donor with chronic lymphocytic leukemia. The CDR3 is CAWGGGITGELFF. The CDR3 nucleotides are TGTGCCTGGGGGGGAGGCATCACCGGGGAGCTGTTTTTT.